This TCR beta chain comes out of a study of blood T cells in healthy people across ages (dated by TCRdb to 2013 to 2016). Study-wide context: In model experiments, template switching captured roughly one uniquely barcoded TCR beta cDNA molecule for every two T cells. Age-related changes in TCR beta repertoire diversity were measured in the study by deep sequencing normalized with unique cDNA molecular identifiers. Donors were grouped into four age groups: young (average roughly 16 years), middle-aged (under 40), aged (around 56) and long-lived (around 80). For two donors (one aged 18 to 30 and one aged 80 or older), the study analyzed two additional independent replicas of 1 million unique cDNA reads from the same blood draw.

Regarding this clonotype: Its antigen is currently not known. No base qualities exist here, and no much larger clone lies one base off it.

The donors were around 39 Caucasian individuals from Russia, aged 6 to 90 years, who were systemically healthy. Each donor gave 8 to 10 milliliters of peripheral blood, collected into EDTA-treated Vacutainer tubes. PBMCs were isolated by Ficoll-Paque density-gradient centrifugation, with at least 7 million obtained per sample. Trizol reagent was used to extract total RNA from PBMCs, with at least 5 micrograms per sample. The percentages of naive CD45RAhigh/CD27high T cells were determined by flow cytometry on a PBMC aliquot from every donor. What the authors observed across the whole study: Estimates of total diversity based on one million sequenced T cells were regarded as lower bounds and as underestimates. Compared with the aged group, more naive CD4+ T cells, fewer expanded clones and increased TCR diversity were shown by the long-lived group, suggesting age selection. The CMV infection status of donors was not known, potentially confounding age-related changes in expanded clonotypes. Observed TCR beta diversity correlated strongly with the percentage of naive T cells measured by flow cytometry. Observed TCR beta diversity per million T cells fell roughly linearly with age, and a significant reduction was already apparent by age roughly 40. Conclusive comparison of naive and antigen-experienced compartments was prevented by the profiling of bulk unsorted PBMCs.

Looking up the germline V gene yields CDR1 SGHRS and CDR2 YFSETQ. The CDR3 spans 15 residues, from the cysteine through the phenylalanine. Solely the CDR3 DNA is kept, with 45 bases framed from the first base. Library creation used 5' RACE. Sequencing was carried out with an Illumina HiSeq 2500. The second PCR ran for about 6 to 12 cycles and used a J-beta primer mix along with a sample-barcoded 5' primer. Each TCR beta cDNA molecule received a unique molecular identifier from a template-switch 5' adaptor carrying 12 random nucleotides. Each sample yielded at least 2.5 million CDR3-containing paired-end reads. First-strand cDNA synthesis was performed from all RNA using the Mint cDNA synthesis kit, with priming by a TRBC-specific oligonucleotide. After uracil-DNA glycosylase treatment, a first 18-cycle PCR used universal primers M1SS and BC2_uni_R on all cDNA. Per the original workflow: Each sample was normalized by randomly selecting 1 million high-quality reads, each carrying a distinct molecular identifier. Reads sharing molecular identifiers were discarded rather than binned into consensus sequences. MiTCR, set to a Q25 quality threshold and the strictest error-elimination algorithm, was used for CDR3 identification, clonotype clustering and error correction. A nonparametric unseen species model with Euler transformation was used to estimate a lower bound on total TCR beta diversity. The public reads were quality trimmed at Q25 with fastp and then assembled into clones with MiXCR by TCRdb, keeping productive beta chains. A single entry per CDR3 protein holds the most common genes and DNA from its merged rows. The V and J calls were not made by the authors but by TCRdb's processing. The sample contains approximately 780,000 distinct CDR3 sequences, 25% to 30% of them found a single time. Of the sample, 2.5% to 3.5% falls within the top ten clones.

This sample was shared with a second study, whose subject was T cells of mothers and their children. The other study reports the following: Nine systemically healthy Caucasian individuals served as donors, namely three mothers together with their six children. cDNA synthesis consumed the entire amount of extracted RNA, loaded at approximately 1.4 ug RNA in each 15 ul reaction. In the second PCR, sample barcodes and 2-4 random nucleotides were introduced via the M1S primer. Each mother yielded over 8.5 million TCR beta CDR3 reads and each child 2.5 million to 3 million reads. TCR recombination output is similarly shaped by thymic selection in related and unrelated pairs, with a minor effect exerted by inherited differences. Normalized repertoire overlap in related mother-child pairs was always slightly higher than in unrelated mother-child pairs, but the difference was never significant. No persistent microchimeric T cell clones were detected, at a sensitivity of approximately 90 clones per million clonotypes. To look for features that set related mother-child pairs apart from unrelated individuals, the researchers ran deep NGS to compare the TCR beta repertoires of mothers and children. The mean age was roughly 36 +/- 4 years for the mothers and approximately 11 +/- 4 years for the children. After adapters were ligated using NEBNext reagents, the libraries underwent 100+100 nt paired-end sequencing on an Illumina HiSeq 2000. To prevent cross-contamination, the mother and child libraries were prepared a month apart and were sequenced in separate runs. Each donor had between 500,000 and 2,000,000 distinct TCR beta clonotypes identified. Naive TCR beta clonotypes were estimated from low-frequency clonotypes matched to each donor's FACS-determined naive share, without sorting.

Sequences were obtained from blood. This clonotype originated in a boy between 5 and 17 years old in good health. This chain joins TRBV5-1 to TRBJ2-5; perhaps TRBD1 is the D gene, with 6 bases matching. The DNA end favors TRBJ2-7, so the J call may be wrong. The DNA sequence is TGCGCCAGCAGCTCAGGGGCACAACGGTCCTACGAGCAGTACTTC. Translation gives CASSSGAQRSYEQYF.